A single sample is the source of the 30 T cell receptor beta chains below, sequenced in a study of blood T cells in healthy people across ages (dated by TCRdb to about 2015). Libraries were prepared through 5' RACE. Instrument on record: Illumina HiSeq 2500. A second PCR of roughly 7 to 11 cycles was performed with a sample-barcoded 5' primer and a J-beta primer mix. The public sequencing data were trimmed at Q25 with fastp and processed into clonotypes with MiXCR by TCRdb, which kept only in-frame beta chains. Under each unique CDR3 protein, matching rows form one entry showing the most common genes and DNA. The sample includes 910,000 or so distinct CDR3 sequences, with 45% to 60% observed a single time. Roughly a fifth of the sample lies in the top ten. Sequenced input: blood. The receptors shown here come from a woman aged 60 to 75 in good health.

The CDR3 bases are TGCGCCAGCAGCCAAATGGGAGGGACCCAGTACTTC. It yields the protein CASSQMGGTQYF. The chain employs TRBV4-1 and TRBJ2-5, with TRBD2 as a possible D gene (6 bases). Germline CDR1 reads MGHRA; CDR2 reads YSYEKL. CDR3 length equals 12 residues. The V and J ends lost 2 bases and 7 bases respectively, with 8 bases between them.

The rearrangement joins TRBV27 to TRBJ2-3, with D hard to call. CDR1 is MNHEY, CDR2 SMNVEV, per germline (reference sequence). This CDR3 has 16 residues. Trimming removed 1 base from V and 1 base from J, with 12 bases in between. DNA for the CDR3: TGTGCCAGCAGTTTATGGGGTCCATCGGGCACAGATACGCAGTATTTT. Encoded protein: CASSLWGPSGTDTQYF.

The chain couples TRBV7-9 to TRBJ2-2, with D perhaps matching TRBD1 (6 bases). Trimming left V 5 bases short and J 0 bases short, with 16 bases between. The CDR3 totals 17 residues. Germline V gives CDR1 SEHNR, CDR2 FQNEAQ (reference sequence). The CDR3 DNA sequence: TGTGCCAGCAGCCCCTATGGGGGCAGGGCGAACACCGGGGAGCTGTTTTTT. This codes for CASSPYGGRANTGELFF.

The chain recombines TRBV4-1 with TRBJ2-3; possible D gene TRBD1, 5 bases. The length of the CDR3 is 16 residues. Looked up from germline, CDR1 is MGHRA and CDR2 is YSYEKL. V gave up 1 base and J gave up 4 bases, with 15 bases separating them. CDR3 sequence (DNA): TGCGCCAGCAGCCAAGCGGGTAGCAGGGTCTCAGATACGCAGTATTTT. As protein: CASSQAGSRVSDTQYF.

There are many counts of this clonotype. The chain joins TRBV4-2 to TRBJ2-4, with a weak D call TRBD2 (6 bases). V dropped 4 bases and J dropped 2 bases, with 12 bases sitting between them. There are 15 residues in the CDR3. Germline V lookup: CDR1 LGHNA, CDR2 YNFKEQ. The CDR3 region is CASSPEAGSKNIQYF. Here the CDR3 DNA reads TGTGCCAGCAGCCCAGAAGCGGGTTCCAAAAACATTCAGTACTTC.

This rearrangement joins TRBV20-1 to TRBJ1-2; TRBD1 agrees at 9 bases. V trimming: 7 bases; J trimming: 7 bases; junction bases outside the gene matches: 10. The CDR3 extends over 13 amino acids. CDR1 DFQATT and CDR2 SNEGSKA come from the germline V gene (reference sequence). The CDR3 region has the DNA TGCAGTGGCGAACAGGGGGCGGGTTGTGGCTACACCTTC. This translates into CSGEQGAGCGYTF.

The chain employs TRBV28 and TRBJ2-1; TRBD1 matches 10 bases. Germline CDR1 reads MDHEN; CDR2 reads SYDVKM. The junction had 6 bases not matched to a gene; V was cut back by 3 bases and J by 4 bases. The CDR3 consists of 16 residues. Here the CDR3 DNA reads TGTGCCAGCAGTTTTACAAGACAGGGGGCTTACAATGAGCAGTTCTTC. Protein sequence: CASSFTRQGAYNEQFF.

The CDR3 here is CASPGQRDSYEQYF. The CDR3 nucleotides read TGTGCCAGCCCCGGGCAGCGGGACTCCTACGAGCAGTACTTC. This chain joins TRBV12-3 or TRBV12-4 and TRBJ2-7, with 7 bases that match TRBD2. The CDR3 totals 14 residues. Trimming took 8 bases from V and 0 from J; bases not matched to a gene: 7.

V usage is TRBV28 and J usage is TRBJ1-2, with D tentatively TRBD1 (5 bases). The CDR3 runs to 13 residues. The ends were cut back, 6 bases at V and 2 bases at J, with 10 bases in the middle. From germline, CDR1 is MDHEN and CDR2 SYDVKM. Written as DNA, the CDR3 is TGTGCCAGCAGACTGACAGTGAACTATGGCTACACCTTC. This codes for CASRLTVNYGYTF.

CDR3 DNA sequence: TGTGCCAGCAGCGCAACCCGGGACAAATCAGATACGCAGTATTTT. It translates to CASSATRDKSDTQYF. This chain joins TRBV28 and TRBJ2-3; D possibly corresponds to TRBD1 (6 bases). The CDR3 consists of 15 residues. V dropped 6 bases and J dropped 4 bases, with 17 bases sitting between them. CDR1 is MDHEN, CDR2 SYDVKM, per germline.

V gene TRBV20-1 combines with J gene TRBJ2-7; a possible D gene is TRBD2 (6 bases). The better agreement between TRBJ2-5 and the DNA end casts doubt on the J call. Germline loops: CDR1 DFQATT, CDR2 SNEGSKA (reference sequence). This CDR3 is built from 12 residues. The DNA for the CDR3 is TGCAGTGCCCCCCCTCCGGGAGTGACCCAGTACTTC. It specifies CSAPPPGVTQYF.

This clonotype appeared a few times. The chain recombines TRBV20-1 with TRBJ1-5; 9 nucleotides match TRBD1. Germline V lookup: CDR1 DFQATT, CDR2 SNEGSKA (reference sequence). This CDR3 contains 15 residues. J was trimmed by 7 bases and V by 5 bases; bases with no gene match: 12. CDR3 protein: CSAEYRGLMVQPQHF. CDR3 nucleotide sequence: TGCAGTGCTGAGTACAGGGGGCTAATGGTCCAGCCCCAGCATTTT.

This clonotype came up a few times. V usage is TRBV7-8 and J usage is TRBJ2-7, with a weak D call TRBD2 (5 bases). Germline V gene data show CDR1 as SGHVS and CDR2 as FQNEAQ. V lost 2 bases and J lost 2, with 10 bases in between. This CDR3 is built from 14 residues. CDR3 sequence: CASSLRGTAYEQYF. The CDR3 DNA is TGTGCCAGCAGCTTACGGGGTACCGCCTACGAGCAGTACTTC.

There are a few counts of this clonotype. The chain couples TRBV20-1 to TRBJ2-5, with a tentative D call TRBD1 (5 bases). Trimming took off 0 bases at V and 2 bases at J, with 10 bases between the two ends. The germline V gene encodes CDR1 DFQATT and CDR2 SNEGSKA (reference sequence). The CDR3 sequence is 14 residues long. Here the CDR3 DNA reads TGCAGTGCTAGAGATAGGGGTTCTCAAGAGACCCAGTACTTC. Its translation is CSARDRGSQETQYF.

The chain carries TRBV4-1 and TRBJ1-4; D uncertain. CDR1 is MGHRA and CDR2 is YSYEKL in the germline V gene. The V end was cut by 0 bases, the J end by 8 bases, with 10 bases between. CDR3 size: 14 residues. In DNA, the CDR3 is TGCGCCAGCAGCCAAGATCCAGTCGAGGAAAAACTGTTTTTT. This translates into CASSQDPVEEKLFF.

This clonotype was seen more than once but under ten times. This chain joins TRBV7-9 and TRBJ2-5; D is ambiguous. The germline gives CDR1 SEHNR, CDR2 FQNEAQ (reference sequence). This CDR3 contains 17 residues. Trimming shortened V by 3 bases and J by 0 bases, and 17 bases separated the two germline ends. CDR3 coding DNA: TGTGCCAGCAGCTTCGTTCGCAGTCCGTCGTACCAAGAGACCCAGTACTTC. Its protein is CASSFVRSPSYQETQYF. The entire variable domain, with the rest obtained from reference TRBV7-9 and TRBJ2-5, is as follows: DTGVSQNPRHKITKRGQNVTFRCDPISEHNRLYWYRQTLGQGPEFLTYFQNEAQLEKSRLLSDRFSAERPKGSFSTLEIQRTEQGDSAMYLCASSFVRSPSYQETQYFGPGTRLLVL.

This clonotype has a handful of counts. The J gene is TRBJ2-5, the V gene TRBV27; D is unresolved. Trimming removed 7 bases at V and 5 bases at J, with 11 bases between. Germline CDR1 and CDR2: MNHEY and SMNVEV (reference sequence). This CDR3 has 12 residues. The CDR3: CASKGVRETQYF. The DNA for the CDR3 is TGTGCCAGCAAAGGCGTAAGGGAGACCCAGTACTTC.

V gene TRBV10-1 combines with J gene TRBJ2-5, with a tentative D call TRBD2 (6 bases). The J call could be wrong; TRBJ2-4 is a better fit for the DNA end. The length of the CDR3 is 19 residues. Germline V lookup: CDR1 WNHNN, CDR2 SYGVQD (reference sequence). This CDR3 is CASSGEALTRAGAKNIQYF. The CDR3 nucleotides read TGCGCCAGCAGTGGGGAGGCCCTGACCAGGGCGGGAGCCAAAAACATTCAGTACTTC.

Points on this clonotype: Because it lacks the conserved phenylalanine or tryptophan at the end, this CDR3 is likely a read error. The CDR3 is CASSLGAGGPYEQYL. CDR3 DNA: TGTGCCAGCAGCCTTGGGGCGGGAGGGCCCTACGAGCAGTACTTA. The J gene is TRBJ2-7, the V gene TRBV12-3 or TRBV12-4; 9 bases match TRBD2. Trimming took 6 bases from V and 2 from J; bases not matched to a gene: 8. The CDR3 has 15 residues.

The rearrangement links TRBV29-1 to TRBJ2-7, with D possibly called TRBD1 or TRBD2 (5 bases each). The J call may not be correct, given that the DNA end is closer to TRBJ2-5. The germline CDR1 and CDR2 sequences are SQVTM and ANQGSEA. CDR3 length: 15 amino acids. The CDR3 coding sequence is TGCAGCGTTGGAGGCCGGGACGGATATGGGGAGACCCAGTACTTC. Translated: CSVGGRDGYGETQYF.

The genes are TRBV3-1 and TRBJ2-1, with TRBD2 matching over 14 bases. Per the germline V gene, CDR1 is LGHDT and CDR2 is YNNKEL (reference sequence). CDR3 size: 20 residues. With 1 base clipped from V and 1 base from J, the junction kept 9 bases outside the gene matches. This CDR3 is CASSQGTSGRRGRSYNEQFF. DNA of the CDR3: TGTGCCAGCAGCCAAGGGACTAGCGGGAGGAGAGGGAGGTCCTACAATGAGCAGTTCTTC.

The chain's CDR3 is CASSQSTSGITDTQYF. Here the CDR3 DNA reads TGTGCCAGCAGCCAGTCGACTAGCGGGATCACAGATACGCAGTATTTT. The J gene is TRBJ2-3, the V gene TRBV3-1, with 11 positions matching TRBD2. The germline V gene has CDR1 LGHDT and CDR2 YNNKEL (reference sequence). The CDR3 totals 16 residues. Trimming removed 3 bases from V and 2 bases from J; junction bases left unmatched: 4.

This clonotype was counted a few times. The chain carries TRBV20-1 and TRBJ2-7; the D gene is possibly TRBD2 (5 bases). The CDR3 extends over 13 amino acids. Germline CDR1 reads DFQATT; CDR2 reads SNEGSKA (reference sequence). The ends were cut back, 1 base at V and 4 bases at J, with 11 bases in the middle. CDR3 sequence (DNA): TGCAGTGCTAGAGCAGCGTCGGGATACGAGCAGTACTTC. Protein product: CSARAASGYEQYF.

CDR3 nucleotides: TGTGCCAGCAGTTCCGGTCAGCCCCAGCATTTT. Protein: CASSSGQPQHF. The genes are TRBV12-3 or TRBV12-4 and TRBJ1-5; D is unclear. V was trimmed by 4 bases and J by 6 bases, leaving 4 bases between them. This CDR3 is 11 amino acids long.

In its sample, this clonotype was seen a few times. The chain joins TRBV27 to TRBJ2-7; possibly TRBD1 or TRBD2 for D (5 bases each). The J call may be mistaken, given a closer DNA end match to TRBJ2-5. The CDR3 spans 15 residues. CDR1 is MNHEY and CDR2 is SMNVEV in the germline V gene (reference sequence). The DNA of the CDR3 is TGTGCCAGCAGTCCACTAGGTGGGGACGGGGAGACCCAGTACTTC. This gives the protein CASSPLGGDGETQYF.

This clonotype was found a few times. The chain joins TRBV7-9 to TRBJ2-7; no clear D gene. V was cut by 0 bases and J by 6 bases, with 6 bases left in between. The germline CDR1 and CDR2 sequences are SEHNR and FQNEAQ (reference sequence). This CDR3 region has 12 residues. The CDR3: CASSLAQFEQYF. The CDR3, as DNA: TGTGCCAGCAGCTTAGCACAGTTCGAGCAGTACTTC.

Worth noting for this clonotype: A read error may account for a junction end that differs from germline. The chain recombines TRBV28 with TRBJ2-7; 10 bases are a match to TRBD2. Germline V CDR1 and CDR2: MDHEN, SYDVKM. The CDR3 consists of 14 residues. The CDR3 DNA reads TGTGCCGGCAGTTTAGCGGGAGGATCCTACGAGCAGTACTTC. Residues: CAGSLAGGSYEQYF.

This clonotype has more than one count but fewer than ten. J is TRBJ2-7 and V is TRBV6-2 or TRBV6-3, with TRBD2 identical over 11 bases. The CDR3 totals 15 residues. CDR1 is MNHEY and CDR2 is SVGEGT in the germline V gene. With 6 bases clipped from V and 5 bases from J, the junction kept 9 bases outside the gene matches. This CDR3 is CASRLNSGRAHEQYF. The CDR3 DNA is TGTGCCAGCAGGCTAAATAGCGGGAGGGCCCACGAGCAGTACTTC.

This sequence joins TRBV2 and TRBJ1-2; D perhaps matches TRBD1 (6 bases). V lost 5 bases, J lost 6 bases, and 22 bases lay in between. Per the germline V gene, CDR1 is SNHLY and CDR2 is FYNNEI. CDR3 length equals 16 residues. DNA of the CDR3: TGTGCCAGCAGTTATATTCCACAGGGATACCTTCATGGCTACACCTTC. Its translation is CASSYIPQGYLHGYTF.

In its sample, this clonotype was seen once. This chain connects TRBV20-1 to TRBJ2-3, with D tentatively TRBD1 or TRBD2 (5 bases each). The CDR3 is 15 residues long. V was pared by 6 bases and J by 3 bases, with 19 bases between. In germline, CDR1 is DFQATT, CDR2 SNEGSKA (reference sequence). The CDR3: CSAPRATEGTDTQYF. The CDR3, as DNA: TGCAGTGCCCCTCGGGCAACCGAGGGGACAGATACGCAGTATTTT.